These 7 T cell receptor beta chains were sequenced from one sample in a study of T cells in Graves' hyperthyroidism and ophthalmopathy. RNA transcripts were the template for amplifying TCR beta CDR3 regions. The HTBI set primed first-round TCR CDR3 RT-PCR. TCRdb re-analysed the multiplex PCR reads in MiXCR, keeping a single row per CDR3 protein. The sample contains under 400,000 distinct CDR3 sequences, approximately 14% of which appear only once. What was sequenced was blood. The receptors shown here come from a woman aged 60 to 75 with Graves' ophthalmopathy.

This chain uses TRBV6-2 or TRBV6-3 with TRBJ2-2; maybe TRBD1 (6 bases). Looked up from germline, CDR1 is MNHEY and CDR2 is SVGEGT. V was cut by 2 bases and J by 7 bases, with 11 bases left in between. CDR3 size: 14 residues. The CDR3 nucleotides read TGTGCCAGCAGTTACGCCACAGGGATCGGGGAGCTGTTTTTT. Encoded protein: CASSYATGIGELFF.

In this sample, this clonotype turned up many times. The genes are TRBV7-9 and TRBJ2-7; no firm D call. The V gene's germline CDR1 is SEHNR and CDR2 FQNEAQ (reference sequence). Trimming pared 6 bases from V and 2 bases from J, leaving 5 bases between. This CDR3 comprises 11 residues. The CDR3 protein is CASRDAYEQYF. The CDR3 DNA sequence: TGTGCCAGCAGGGATGCCTACGAGCAGTACTTC.

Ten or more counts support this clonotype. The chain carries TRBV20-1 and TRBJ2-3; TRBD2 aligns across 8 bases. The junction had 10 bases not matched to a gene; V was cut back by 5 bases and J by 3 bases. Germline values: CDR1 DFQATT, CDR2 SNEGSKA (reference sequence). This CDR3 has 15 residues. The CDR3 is CSALPPTSATDTQYF. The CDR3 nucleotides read TGCAGTGCTCTCCCCCCGACTAGCGCAACAGATACGCAGTATTTT.

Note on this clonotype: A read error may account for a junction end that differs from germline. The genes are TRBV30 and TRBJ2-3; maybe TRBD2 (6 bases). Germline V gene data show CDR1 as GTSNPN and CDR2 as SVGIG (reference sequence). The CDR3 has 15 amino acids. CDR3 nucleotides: TGTGCCTGGAGTGTTCCAGCGGGCCCCACAGATACGCAGTGTTTT. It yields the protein CAWSVPAGPTDTQCF.

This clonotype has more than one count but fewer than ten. CDR3 residues: CASSPGTSEDTQYF. The CDR3 coding sequence is TGTGCCAGCAGCCCCGGGACTAGCGAAGATACGCAGTATTTT. This chain joins TRBV7-9 and TRBJ2-3; 10 bases agree with TRBD2. The CDR3 extends over 14 amino acids. Germline V gene sequence: CDR1 SEHNR, CDR2 FQNEAQ (reference sequence). With 5 bases clipped from V and 5 bases from J, the junction kept 4 bases outside the gene matches. The whole variable domain, filled in from reference TRBV7-9 and TRBJ2-3, reads DTGVSQNPRHKITKRGQNVTFRCDPISEHNRLYWYRQTLGQGPEFLTYFQNEAQLEKSRLLSDRFSAERPKGSFSTLEIQRTEQGDSAMYLCASSPGTSEDTQYFGPGTRLTVL.

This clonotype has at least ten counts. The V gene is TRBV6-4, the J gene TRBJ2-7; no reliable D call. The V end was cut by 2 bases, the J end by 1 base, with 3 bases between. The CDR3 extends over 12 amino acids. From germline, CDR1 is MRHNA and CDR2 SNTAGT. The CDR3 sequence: CASSDHSYEQYF. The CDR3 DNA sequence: TGTGCCAGCAGTGACCATTCCTACGAGCAGTACTTC.

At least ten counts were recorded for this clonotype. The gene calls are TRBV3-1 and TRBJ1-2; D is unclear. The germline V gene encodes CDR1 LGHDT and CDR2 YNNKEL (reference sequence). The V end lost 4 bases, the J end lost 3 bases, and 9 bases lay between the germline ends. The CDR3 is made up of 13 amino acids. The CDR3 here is CASSPTVDYGYTF. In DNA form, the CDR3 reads TGTGCCAGCAGCCCTACCGTTGACTATGGCTACACCTTC.